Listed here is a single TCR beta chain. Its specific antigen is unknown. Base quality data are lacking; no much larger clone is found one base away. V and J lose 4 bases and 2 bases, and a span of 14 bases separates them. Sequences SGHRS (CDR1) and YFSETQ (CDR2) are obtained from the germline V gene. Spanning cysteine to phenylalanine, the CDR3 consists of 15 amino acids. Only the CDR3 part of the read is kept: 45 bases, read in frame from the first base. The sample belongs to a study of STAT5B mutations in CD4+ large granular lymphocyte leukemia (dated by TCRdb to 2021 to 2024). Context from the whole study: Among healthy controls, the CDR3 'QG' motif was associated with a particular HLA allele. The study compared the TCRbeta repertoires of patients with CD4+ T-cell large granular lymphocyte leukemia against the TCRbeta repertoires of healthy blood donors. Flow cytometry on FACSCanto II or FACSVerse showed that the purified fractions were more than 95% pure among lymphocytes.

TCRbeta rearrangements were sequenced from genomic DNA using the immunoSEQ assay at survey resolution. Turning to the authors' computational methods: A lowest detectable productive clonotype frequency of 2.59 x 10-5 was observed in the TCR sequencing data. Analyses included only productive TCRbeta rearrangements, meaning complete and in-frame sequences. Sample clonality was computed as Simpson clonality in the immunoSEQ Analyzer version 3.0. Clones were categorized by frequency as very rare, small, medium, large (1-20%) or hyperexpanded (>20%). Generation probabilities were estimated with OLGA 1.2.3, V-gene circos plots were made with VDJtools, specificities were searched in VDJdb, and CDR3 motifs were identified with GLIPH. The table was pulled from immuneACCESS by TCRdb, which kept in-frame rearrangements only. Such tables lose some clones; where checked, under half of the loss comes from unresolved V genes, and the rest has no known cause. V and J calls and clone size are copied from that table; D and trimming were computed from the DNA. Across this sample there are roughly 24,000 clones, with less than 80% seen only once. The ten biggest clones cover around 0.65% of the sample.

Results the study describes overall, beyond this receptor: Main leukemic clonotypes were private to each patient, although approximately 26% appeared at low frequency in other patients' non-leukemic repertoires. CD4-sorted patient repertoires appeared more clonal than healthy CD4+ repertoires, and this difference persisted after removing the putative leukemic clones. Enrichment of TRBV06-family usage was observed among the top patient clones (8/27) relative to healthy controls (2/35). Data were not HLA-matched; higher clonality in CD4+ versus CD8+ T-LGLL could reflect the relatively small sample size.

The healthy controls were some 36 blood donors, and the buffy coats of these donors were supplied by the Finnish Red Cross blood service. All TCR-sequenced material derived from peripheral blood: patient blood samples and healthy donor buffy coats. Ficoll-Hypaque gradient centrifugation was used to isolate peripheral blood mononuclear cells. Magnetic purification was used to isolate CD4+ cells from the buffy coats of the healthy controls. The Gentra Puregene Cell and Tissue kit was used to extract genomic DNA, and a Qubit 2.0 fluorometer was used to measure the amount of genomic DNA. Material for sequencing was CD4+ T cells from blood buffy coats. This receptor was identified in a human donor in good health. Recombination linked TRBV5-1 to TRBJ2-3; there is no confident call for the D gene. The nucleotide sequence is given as TGCGCCAGCAGCCCCGGGTTTTGGGACACAGATACGCAGTATTTT. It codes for CASSPGFWDTDTQYF.